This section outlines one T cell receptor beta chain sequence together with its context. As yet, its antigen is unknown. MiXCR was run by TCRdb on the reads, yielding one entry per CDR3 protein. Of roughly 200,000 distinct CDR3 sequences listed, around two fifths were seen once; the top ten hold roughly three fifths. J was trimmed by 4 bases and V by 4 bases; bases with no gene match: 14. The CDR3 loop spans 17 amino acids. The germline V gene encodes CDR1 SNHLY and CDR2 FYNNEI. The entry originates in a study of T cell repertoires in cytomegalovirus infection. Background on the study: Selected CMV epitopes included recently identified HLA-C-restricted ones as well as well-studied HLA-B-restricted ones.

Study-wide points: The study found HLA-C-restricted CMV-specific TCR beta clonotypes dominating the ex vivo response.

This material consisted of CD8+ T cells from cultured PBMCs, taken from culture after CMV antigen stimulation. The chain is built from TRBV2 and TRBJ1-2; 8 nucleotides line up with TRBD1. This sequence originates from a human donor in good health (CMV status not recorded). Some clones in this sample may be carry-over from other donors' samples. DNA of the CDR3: TGTGCCAGCAGTGGGGAGGACACAGGGGGGTTTGGCTATGGCTACACCTTC. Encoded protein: CASSGEDTGGFGYGYTF.